This T cell receptor beta chain appears in the sequencing data of a study of OX40 agonist ivuxolimab in advanced cancers. Individuals having autoimmune disease history or systemic immunosuppression were not enrolled. This clone was counted only a few times. Assay: immunoSEQ multiplex PCR; the TCRdb copy retains only in-frame clones and omits some. The sample yields about 38,000 clones, about 89% seen once. CDR3 length: 17 amino acids. CDR1 SGHAT and CDR2 FQNNGV come from the germline V gene. Trimming removed 1 base from V and 3 bases from J, with 17 bases in between. This receptor was obtained from an adult with an advanced solid tumor such as melanoma, head and neck, liver or kidney cancer. Sequencing was performed on CD4+ or CD8+ T cells sorted from blood, taken in a trial of the OX40 agonist ivuxolimab. The chain recombines TRBV11-2 with TRBJ2-3; perhaps TRBD1 as D (5 bases). The CDR3: CASSLAQLPTETDTQYF. CDR3 coding DNA: TGTGCCAGCAGCTTAGCCCAACTCCCGACAGAAACAGATACGCAGTATTTT. The full variable domain, completed using reference TRBV11-2 and TRBJ2-3, is EAGVAQSPRYKIIEKRQSVAFWCNPISGHATLYWYQQILGQGPKLLIQFQNNGVVDDSQLPKDRFSAERLKGVDSTLKIQPAKLEDSAVYLCASSLAQLPTETDTQYFGPGTRLTVL.